What follows describes a single TCR beta chain. The antigen is undetermined. The entry originates in a study of identical twins. A single record per CDR3 protein comes from TCRdb applying MiXCR to the 5' RACE reads. Found here are some 1,700,000 distinct CDR3 sequences, less than 35% of them singletons; the top ten hold 0.25% to 0.3%. Findings of the study overall: Zero-insertion analyses could be partly confounded by invariant MAIT and iNKT cells. Conclusions rested on cross-sectional statistics rather than following the same donors.

This TCR derives from a newborn girl in good health. The specimen was cord blood.

CDR3 bases: TGTGCCAGCAGAAGTAGGGGGGATGGAAACACCATATATTTT. This gives the protein CASRSRGDGNTIYF. The chain has TRBV6-6 and TRBJ1-3; D may be TRBD1 (6 bases). This CDR3 is 14 amino acids long. The germline V gene has CDR1 MNHNY and CDR2 SVGAGI (reference sequence). Trimming took 6 bases from V and 3 from J, leaving 12 bases between them.